Detailed here is one T cell receptor beta chain. No antigen is known for it. Per-nucleotide qualities are absent, and no much larger clonotype sits a single base away. Blood samples were collected up to 4 times in the first month after transplant and then at least monthly when available. The library was prepared using the immunoSEQ multiplex PCR assay. High-throughput TCR-beta CDR3 sequencing of genomic DNA from most patients was performed by Adaptive Biotechnologies. From the authors' description of their analysis: Adaptive's ImmunoSEQ software was the source of the TCR sequencing data for over 15 patients, while a few other patients were processed with MiXCR and VDJtools. Because the origin of CDR3 nucleotide sequences shared between donor and recipient could not be assigned, those sequences were removed. Alloreactive clones required at least 2-fold expansion over unstimulated cells and minimum CFSE-low frequency of 0.002% (template counts) or 0.001% (read counts). Clones detected in sequenced pre-transplant spleen, lymph node, or MLR CFSE-low populations of the donor or recipient were defined as mappable. The cumulative frequency of alloreactive clones was calculated as a percentage of all sequences, weighted by copy number. Here the immuneACCESS table is served through TCRdb, limited to in-frame sequences with V and J called. Missing clones are a known gap in these copies; in checked studies unresolved V genes cover under half, and the rest lacks a known reason. For V, J and clone size, that table is used; D and trimming come from the DNA. Recorded for this sample are around 54,000 clones; roughly nine tenths of them occurred a single time. Approximately 5% of the sample is in the top ten clones.

The sample belongs to a study of graft-versus-host responses after intestinal transplantation (dated by TCRdb to the early 2020s). With regard to the full study: The transplants that recipients got were multivisceral, liver-intestinal, or isolated intestinal. Rather than being sequenced by the commercial service, samples from a few later patients were sequenced in-house on an Illumina MiSeq and processed with MiXCR. Every recipient was given anti-thymocyte globulin induction, then maintenance tacrolimus and steroids for around three years. A peak of at least 4% donor T cells among recipient peripheral blood mononuclear cells was the definition used for donor T cell macrochimerism. Of the roughly 24 intestinal transplant recipients enrolled in the cohort, one of whom was a retransplant, a few patients without pretransplant specimens were excluded. Alloreactive clones were identified by sequencing pre-transplant mixed lymphocyte reaction products and comparing them with unstimulated pre-transplant donor and recipient T cells. After intestinal transplantation, graft-versus-host and host-versus-graft alloreactive T cell clones were followed in the graft, circulation and bone marrow using bulk TCR-beta CDR3 sequencing. What the study reported, not specific to this receptor: High GvH to HvG T cell clonal ratios were observed in the allografts of patients with donor T cell macrochimerism. Conclusions were limited by the relatively low number and heterogeneity of intestinal transplant patients. Peak levels of circulating GvH clones were associated with declines in HvG clones early after transplant. GvH clones were found in recipient bone marrow, and some of the GvH clones appeared earlier in ileal mucosa or blood, which is consistent with an intestinal mucosal origin.

Sequences were derived from PBMCs, sampled more than 650 days after intestinal transplant. The sequence derives from a human patient who received an intestinal transplant, so some T cells may come from the graft donor.

CDR3 sequence: CASLDRASTEAFF. Here is the DNA: TGTGCCAGCTTGGACAGGGCTAGCACTGAAGCTTTCTTT. This chain is built from TRBV19 and TRBJ1-1, with TRBD1 identical over 8 junction bases. Trimming removed 9 bases from V and 4 bases from J; the gene matches leave 7 bases unexplained. Reading from cysteine to phenylalanine, the CDR3 counts 13 amino acids. Kept here is only the CDR3 DNA, which spans 39 bases and is read in frame from base 1. Via the germline V gene (reference sequence), CDR1 is LNHDA and CDR2 SQIVND.